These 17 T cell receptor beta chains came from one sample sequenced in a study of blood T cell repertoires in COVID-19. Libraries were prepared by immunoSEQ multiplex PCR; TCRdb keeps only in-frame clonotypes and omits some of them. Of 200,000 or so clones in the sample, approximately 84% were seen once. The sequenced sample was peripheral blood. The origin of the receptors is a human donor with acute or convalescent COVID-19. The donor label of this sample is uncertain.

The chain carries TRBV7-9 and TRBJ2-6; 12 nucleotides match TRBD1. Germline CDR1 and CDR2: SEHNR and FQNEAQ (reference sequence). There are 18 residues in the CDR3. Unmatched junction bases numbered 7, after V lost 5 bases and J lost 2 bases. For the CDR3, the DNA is TGTGCCAGCAGCACTTCGGGACAGGGGGCACCTGGGGCCAACGTCCTGACTTTC. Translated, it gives CASSTSGQGAPGANVLTF.

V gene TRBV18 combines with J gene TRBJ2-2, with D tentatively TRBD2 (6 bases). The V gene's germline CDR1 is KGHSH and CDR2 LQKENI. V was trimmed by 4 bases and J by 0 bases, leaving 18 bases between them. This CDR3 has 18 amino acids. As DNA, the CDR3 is TGTGCCAGCTCACGACGCCGGGACTCAAGCGCGAACACCGGGGAGCTGTTTTTT. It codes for CASSRRRDSSANTGELFF.

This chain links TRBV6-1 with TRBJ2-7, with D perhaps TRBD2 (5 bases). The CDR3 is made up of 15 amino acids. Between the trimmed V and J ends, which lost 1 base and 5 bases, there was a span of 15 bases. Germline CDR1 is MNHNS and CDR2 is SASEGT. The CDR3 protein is CASSEGFFRENEQYF. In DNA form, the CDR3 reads TGTGCCAGCAGTGAAGGGTTTTTTAGGGAGAACGAGCAGTACTTC.

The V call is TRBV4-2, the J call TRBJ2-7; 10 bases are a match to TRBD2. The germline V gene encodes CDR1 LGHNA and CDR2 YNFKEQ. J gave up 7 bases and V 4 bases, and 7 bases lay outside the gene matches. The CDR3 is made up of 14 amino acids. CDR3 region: CASSPHGTSEEQYF. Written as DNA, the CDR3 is TGTGCCAGCAGCCCGCACGGGACTAGCGAAGAGCAGTACTTC.

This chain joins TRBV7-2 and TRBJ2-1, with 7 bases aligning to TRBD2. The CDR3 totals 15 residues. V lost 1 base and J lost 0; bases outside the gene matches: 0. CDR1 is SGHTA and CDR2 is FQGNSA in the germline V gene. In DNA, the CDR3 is TGTGCCAGCAGCTTAGGGGGGGGCTCCTACAATGAGCAGTTCTTC. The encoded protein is CASSLGGGSYNEQFF.

CDR3 bases: TGTGCCAGCAGCCCGCGGGCTAGCGGGTCTCGCGGGGCCAACGTCCTGACTTTC. The encoded protein is CASSPRASGSRGANVLTF. This sequence joins TRBV7-8 and TRBJ2-6; TRBD2 matches 8 bases. The V gene end was trimmed by 5 bases and the J gene end by 4 bases; junction bases not matched to a gene: 13. This CDR3 contains 18 residues. The germline gives CDR1 SGHVS, CDR2 FQNEAQ.

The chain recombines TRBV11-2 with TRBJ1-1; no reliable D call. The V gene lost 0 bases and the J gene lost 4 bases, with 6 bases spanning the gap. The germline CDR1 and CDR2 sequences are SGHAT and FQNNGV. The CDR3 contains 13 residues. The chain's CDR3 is CASSLDLRTEAFF. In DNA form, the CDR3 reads TGTGCCAGCAGCTTAGATCTCCGCACTGAAGCTTTCTTT.

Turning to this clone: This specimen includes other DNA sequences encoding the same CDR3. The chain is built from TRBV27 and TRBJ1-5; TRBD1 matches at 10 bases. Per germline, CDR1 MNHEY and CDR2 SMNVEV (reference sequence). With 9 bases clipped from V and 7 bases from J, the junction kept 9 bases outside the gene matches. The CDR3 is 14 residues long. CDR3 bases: TGTGCCAGTTCCCGGGACAGGGGTCACCAGCCCCAGCATTTT. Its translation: CASSRDRGHQPQHF.

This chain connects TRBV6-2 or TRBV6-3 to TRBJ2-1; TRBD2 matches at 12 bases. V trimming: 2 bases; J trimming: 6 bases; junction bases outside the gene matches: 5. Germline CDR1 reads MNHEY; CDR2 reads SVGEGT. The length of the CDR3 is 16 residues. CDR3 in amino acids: CASSYLAGGPVNEQFF. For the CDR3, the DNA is TGTGCCAGCAGTTACCTAGCGGGAGGGCCCGTCAATGAGCAGTTCTTC.

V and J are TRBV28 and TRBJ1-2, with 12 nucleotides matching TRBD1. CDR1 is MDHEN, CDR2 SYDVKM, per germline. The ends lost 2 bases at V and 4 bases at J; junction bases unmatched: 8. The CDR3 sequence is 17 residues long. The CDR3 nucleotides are TGTGCCAGCAGTTTAGCCGGGACAGGGGGCGCCGGCTATGGCTACACCTTC. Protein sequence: CASSLAGTGGAGYGYTF.

The CDR3 spells CSASLSRVSYNEQFF. CDR3 DNA: TGCAGTGCTAGTTTGAGCCGGGTTTCCTACAATGAGCAGTTCTTC. This rearrangement joins TRBV20-1 to TRBJ2-1; the D is unclear. V lost 3 bases and J 1 base, leaving 13 bases between the germline ends. Germline V gene data show CDR1 as DFQATT and CDR2 as SNEGSKA (reference sequence). This CDR3 has 15 amino acids.

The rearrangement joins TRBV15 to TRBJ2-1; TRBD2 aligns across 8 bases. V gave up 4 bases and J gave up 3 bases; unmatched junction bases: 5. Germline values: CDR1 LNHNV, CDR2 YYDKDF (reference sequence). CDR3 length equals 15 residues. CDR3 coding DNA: TGTGCCACCAGCACCCGGGGGGGAATCTACAATGAGCAGTTCTTC. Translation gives CATSTRGGIYNEQFF.

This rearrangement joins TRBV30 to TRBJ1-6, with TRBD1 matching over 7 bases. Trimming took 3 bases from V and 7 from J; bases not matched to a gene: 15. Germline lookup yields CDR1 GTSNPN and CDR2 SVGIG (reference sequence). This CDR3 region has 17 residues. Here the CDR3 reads CAWSRVRTGVLNSPLHF. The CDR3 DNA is TGTGCCTGGAGCCGTGTCCGAACAGGGGTCCTAAATTCACCCCTCCACTTT. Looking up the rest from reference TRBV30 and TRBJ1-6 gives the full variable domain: SQTIHQWPATLVQPVGSPLSLECTVEGTSNPNLYWYRQAAGRGLQLLFYSVGIGQISSEVPQNLSASRPQDRQFILSSKKLLLSDSGFYLCAWSRVRTGVLNSPLHFGNGTRLTVT.

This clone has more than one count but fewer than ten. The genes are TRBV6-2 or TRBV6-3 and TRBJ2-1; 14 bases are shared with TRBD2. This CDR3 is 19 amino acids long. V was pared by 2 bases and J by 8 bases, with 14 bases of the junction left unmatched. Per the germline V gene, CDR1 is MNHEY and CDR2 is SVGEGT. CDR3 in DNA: TGTGCCAGCAGTTACCCTTCTTGGGGGACTAGCGGGAGAGTGGATGAGCAGTTCTTC. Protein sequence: CASSYPSWGTSGRVDEQFF.

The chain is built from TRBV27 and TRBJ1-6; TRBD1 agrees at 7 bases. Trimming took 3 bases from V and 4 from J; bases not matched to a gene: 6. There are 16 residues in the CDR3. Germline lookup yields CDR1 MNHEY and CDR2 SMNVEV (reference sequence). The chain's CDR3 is CASSFLQGPYNSPLHF. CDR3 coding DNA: TGTGCCAGCAGTTTCTTACAGGGGCCTTATAATTCACCCCTCCACTTT.

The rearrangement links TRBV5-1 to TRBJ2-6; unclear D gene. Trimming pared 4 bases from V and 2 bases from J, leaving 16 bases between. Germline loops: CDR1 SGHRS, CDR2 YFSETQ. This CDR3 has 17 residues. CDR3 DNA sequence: TGCGCCAGCAGCCTGGAAGAGGCGATGGCTGGGGCCAACGTCCTGACTTTC. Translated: CASSLEEAMAGANVLTF.

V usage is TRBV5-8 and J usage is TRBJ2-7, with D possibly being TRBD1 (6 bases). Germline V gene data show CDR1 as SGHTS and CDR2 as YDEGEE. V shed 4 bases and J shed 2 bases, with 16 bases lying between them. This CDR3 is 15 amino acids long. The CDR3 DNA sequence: TGTGCCAGCAGCCTCAGGGCAGGGGCCCCCTACGAGCAGTACTTC. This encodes CASSLRAGAPYEQYF.